The 22 T cell receptor beta chains listed next were all sequenced from one sample in a study of shared clonotypes between healthy human individuals (TCRdb year 2020). Libraries were made using the immunoSEQ multiplex PCR assay. TCRdb stores this immuneACCESS table with in-frame sequences only. Part of the clones is absent; in the studies checked, under half of the shortfall reflects unresolved V genes, and no reason is known for the rest. The sample profile shows a few hundred thousand clones; approximately 65% of them were found once. The ten largest clones take up 11% of the sample. Input material: memory CD4+ T cells sorted from blood. The sample's cell subset or site label, decoded: CD45RA-negative fraction. The receptors originated from a man aged 25-45 years in good health.

The V call is TRBV18, the J call TRBJ2-3, with D unclear. Germline V gene lookup returns CDR1 KGHSH and CDR2 LQKENI. The CDR3 is 12 amino acids. Trimming removed 5 bases at V and 1 base at J, with 4 bases between. The CDR3 loop is CASSSRTDTQYF. DNA of the CDR3: TGTGCCAGCTCATCCCGCACAGATACGCAGTATTTT.

V gene TRBV10-3 combines with J gene TRBJ2-5; TRBD2 agrees at 8 bases. V shed 4 bases and J 1 base; nucleotides not matched to a gene: 5. CDR1 and CDR2 (germline): ENHRY, SYGVKD. The CDR3 covers 15 residues. The CDR3, as DNA: TGTGCCATCAGTGGCGGTAGCGGGGCCCAAGAGACCCAGTACTTC. This encodes CAISGGSGAQETQYF.

Comments on this clone: An end of the junction does not agree with germline; a read error may underlie this. The chain is built from TRBV23-1 and TRBJ2-1, with D tentatively TRBD2 (5 bases). TRBV23-1 is an open reading frame, and its role is uncertain. The CDR3 is made up of 8 amino acids. CDR3 nucleotides: TGCGCCAGCAGTCGGGAGCTCTTC. Its protein product is CASSRELF.

This chain connects TRBV19 to TRBJ2-5; TRBD2 might be the D (6 bases). CDR1 and CDR2 (germline): LNHDA, SQIVND (reference sequence). This CDR3 region has 14 residues. Trimming cost V 0 bases and J 4 bases, with 9 bases left between them. CDR3 loop: CASSIEMGGETQYF. For the CDR3, the DNA is TGTGCCAGTAGTATAGAAATGGGAGGAGAGACCCAGTACTTC.

This clone was seen at least ten times. This rearrangement joins TRBV18 to TRBJ1-2; 7 bases fit TRBD1. Germline CDR1 and CDR2: KGHSH and LQKENI. Trimming cost V 4 bases and J 10 bases; bases outside gene matches: 3. The CDR3 is made up of 11 amino acids. The CDR3 here is CASSRDRFYTF. The CDR3 bases are TGTGCCAGCTCACGGGACAGATTCTACACCTTC.

The chain carries TRBV10-3 and TRBJ2-1; 14 positions match TRBD2. From germline, CDR1 is ENHRY and CDR2 SYGVKD. Trimming cost V 4 bases and J 7 bases; bases outside gene matches: 3. The CDR3 contains 15 residues. CDR3 protein: CAISGGLAGENEQFF. DNA for the CDR3: TGTGCCATCAGTGGGGGACTAGCGGGAGAGAATGAGCAGTTCTTC.

The chain has TRBV7-2 and TRBJ2-7, with unresolved D. The CDR3 is made up of 14 amino acids. Germline-derived CDR1 and CDR2 are SGHTA and FQGNSA. Trimming pared 1 base from V and 3 bases from J, leaving 10 bases between. This CDR3 reads CASSLGPRYYEQYF. CDR3 bases: TGTGCCAGCAGCTTAGGTCCCAGGTACTACGAGCAGTACTTC.

The V and J genes are TRBV5-1 and TRBJ2-2, with D possibly being TRBD1 or TRBD2 (5 bases each). This CDR3 comprises 15 residues. The V end lost 5 bases, the J end lost 4 bases, and 15 bases lay between the germline ends. The germline CDR1 and CDR2 sequences are SGHRS and YFSETQ. The DNA of the CDR3 is TGCGCCAGCAGGGGGGTAAATGCACTCACCGGGGAGCTGTTTTTT. Its protein is CASRGVNALTGELFF.

The DNA for the CDR3 is TGTGCCAGCAGCCAAGATTCTTTTAGGGAAAAACTGTTTTTT. Protein sequence: CASSQDSFREKLFF. The chain joins TRBV14 to TRBJ1-4; unclear D gene. CDR1 is SGHDN, CDR2 FVKESK, per germline. V was shortened by 0 bases and J by 8 bases, with 10 bases between the two germline ends. CDR3 length: 14 amino acids.

The chain carries TRBV7-8 and TRBJ2-7, with a tentative D call TRBD1 (5 bases). Germline assignment: CDR1 SGHVS and CDR2 FQNEAQ. The V gene lost 1 base and the J gene lost 4 bases, with 14 bases spanning the gap. The CDR3 is 15 residues long. The DNA for the CDR3 is TGTGCCAGCAGCTTAGAAGCCCAGGGAAAATACGAGCAGTACTTC. It is translated as CASSLEAQGKYEQYF.

The chain is built from TRBV29-1 and TRBJ2-1; 10 bases fit TRBD2. Germline CDR1 reads SQVTM; CDR2 reads ANQGSEA. V dropped 3 bases and J dropped 6; count of bases not matched to a gene: 14. The CDR3 length is 17 residues. In nucleotides, the CDR3 is TGCAGCGTTGAGGGGCTAGCGGGGGCTAAAAGGGGCAATGAGCAGTTCTTC. Encoded protein: CSVEGLAGAKRGNEQFF.

This sequence joins TRBV7-8 and TRBJ1-5; 9 positions agree with TRBD1. Losses at the gene ends were 1 base for V and 7 bases for J; bases not matched to a gene: 5. The CDR3 covers 15 residues. The germline CDR1 and CDR2 sequences are SGHVS and FQNEAQ. The CDR3 protein is CASSLGGQGTQPQHF. DNA for the CDR3: TGTGCCAGCAGCTTAGGGGGACAGGGTACGCAGCCCCAGCATTTT. Variable domain in full (rest from reference TRBV7-8 and TRBJ1-5): GAGVSQSPRYKVAKRGQDVALRCDPISGHVSLFWYQQALGQGPEFLTYFQNEAQLDKSGLPSDRFFAERPEGSVSTLKIQRTQQEDSAVYLCASSLGGQGTQPQHFGDGTRLSIL.

The V gene is TRBV5-1, the J gene TRBJ1-1; D gene ambiguous. V lost 0 bases and J 5 bases, leaving 11 bases between the germline ends. The germline V gene has CDR1 SGHRS and CDR2 YFSETQ. The CDR3 is made up of 14 amino acids. CDR3 residues: CASSLDGLRTEAFF. In DNA form, the CDR3 reads TGCGCCAGCAGCTTGGATGGGCTGAGAACTGAAGCTTTCTTT.

The chain is built from TRBV18 and TRBJ2-6; 9 bases are a match to TRBD1. The V and J ends lost 4 bases and 2 bases, in that order; junction bases with no gene match: 9. Germline V CDR1 and CDR2: KGHSH, LQKENI. CDR3 length equals 18 residues. CDR3 coding DNA: TGTGCCAGCTCACTCGTGGGACAGGGAGATGCTGGGGCCAACGTCCTGACTTTC. This translates into CASSLVGQGDAGANVLTF.

The chain recombines TRBV6-5 with TRBJ1-1; D gene ambiguous. The CDR3 is made up of 14 amino acids. In germline, CDR1 is MNHEY, CDR2 SVGAGI. V lost 5 bases and J lost 1, with 11 bases in between. The CDR3 loop is CASSSANKNTEAFF. CDR3 coding DNA: TGTGCCAGCAGTAGCGCGAACAAGAACACTGAAGCTTTCTTT.

This sequence joins TRBV5-1 and TRBJ1-4; 7 nucleotides match TRBD1. Germline CDR1 and CDR2: SGHRS and YFSETQ. With 3 bases clipped from V and 5 bases from J, the junction kept 4 bases outside the gene matches. The CDR3 covers 14 residues. The CDR3, as DNA: TGCGCCAGCAGCTCCCTGGGACAGAATGAAAAACTGTTTTTT. The encoded protein is CASSSLGQNEKLFF. Filled out from reference TRBV5-1 and TRBJ1-4, the complete variable domain reads KAGVTQTPRYLIKTRGQQVTLSCSPISGHRSVSWYQQTPGQGLQFLFEYFSETQRNKGNFPGRFSGRQFSNSRSEMNVSTLELGDSALYLCASSSLGQNEKLFFGSGTQLSVL.

The rearrangement links TRBV19 to TRBJ2-7; 7 bases align to TRBD1. Germline V lookup: CDR1 LNHDA, CDR2 SQIVND (reference sequence). CDR3 length equals 14 residues. Unmatched junction bases numbered 7, after V lost 8 bases and J lost 0 bases. The chain's CDR3 is CASSRTGSSYEQYF. The CDR3, as DNA: TGTGCCAGTTCCCGGACAGGAAGCTCCTACGAGCAGTACTTC.

The gene calls are TRBV5-4 and TRBJ2-6; TRBD1 is a possible D gene (5 bases). The V and J ends lost 1 base and 1 base respectively, with 12 bases between them. From germline, CDR1 is SGHNT and CDR2 YYREEE (reference sequence). The CDR3 has 17 amino acids. The CDR3 nucleotides are TGTGCCAGCAGCTTGTCAGGGCTTCGTTCTGGGGCCAACGTCCTGACTTTC. It specifies CASSLSGLRSGANVLTF.

The chain has TRBV18 and TRBJ2-7; weak D call: TRBD1 (5 bases). Trimming took 6 bases from V and 5 from J, leaving 14 bases between them. This CDR3 region has 13 residues. CDR1 is KGHSH, CDR2 LQKENI, per germline. The CDR3 DNA sequence: TGTGCCAGCTCTCCAGCAGGGATCGACGAGCAGTACTTC. This sequence encodes CASSPAGIDEQYF.

The chain links TRBV11-2 to TRBJ2-6; D might be TRBD2 (5 bases). Trimming cost V 5 bases and J 2 bases, with 10 bases left between them. The CDR3 is 15 residues long. Germline values: CDR1 SGHAT, CDR2 FQNNGV. CDR3 in amino acids: CASSGLRTGANVLTF. The CDR3 nucleotides are TGTGCCAGCAGCGGACTTCGGACTGGGGCCAACGTCCTGACTTTC.

This clone was observed at least ten times. The same CDR3 arises from other DNA sequences in this sample as well. V and J are TRBV18 and TRBJ2-3, with D perhaps TRBD1 (5 bases). There are 13 residues in the CDR3. V dropped 3 bases and J dropped 2 bases, with 6 bases sitting between them. Germline CDR1 reads KGHSH; CDR2 reads LQKENI. The CDR3 nucleotides read TGTGCCAGCTCACCGACAGCCACAGATACGCAGTATTTT. Its protein is CASSPTATDTQYF.

The chain recombines TRBV7-3 with TRBJ2-1; 8 bases align to TRBD2. Germline V gene data show CDR1 as SGHTA and CDR2 as FQGTGA. Trimming removed 3 bases from V and 6 bases from J; junction bases left unmatched: 10. CDR3 length: 16 residues. CDR3 region: CASSFTASGSRNEQFF. The CDR3 DNA reads as TGTGCCAGCAGCTTCACAGCTAGCGGGTCCCGCAATGAGCAGTTCTTC. The variable domain in full, with the rest retrieved from reference TRBV7-3 and TRBJ2-1, is GAGVSQTPSNKVTEKGKYVELRCDPISGHTALYWYRQSLGQGPEFLIYFQGTGAADDSGLPNDRFFAVRPEGSVSTLKIQRTERGDSAVYLCASSFTASGSRNEQFFGPGTRLTVL.